What follows is one T cell receptor (beta chain) and its context. The V gene end was trimmed by 5 bases and the J gene end by 4 bases; junction bases not matched to a gene: 5. Germline CDR1 reads SGHTA; CDR2 reads FQGNSA. The CDR3 is 14 residues long. Constant-region reverse primers amplified full-length variable regions, followed by semi-nested Nested Universal Primer A PCR. TCRdb independently ran MiXCR on the 5' RACE reads; one entry per CDR3 protein. The sample has tens of thousands of distinct CDR3 sequences, 25% to 30% seen once; the top ten hold 2% to 2.5%. CD25-based Treg depletion was applied to purified naive CD4+ T cells.

J is TRBJ2-7 and V is TRBV7-2; TRBD2 agrees at 10 bases. The receptor was derived from a female donor with breast cancer. Sequenced input: naive CD4+ T cells sorted from blood. This sample's subset: naive CD4+ T cells, CD4+CD45RA+CD25-. The CDR3 sequence: CASSPRTSGYEQYF. Here the CDR3 DNA reads TGTGCCAGCAGCCCACGGACTAGCGGATACGAGCAGTACTTC. Together with reference TRBV7-2 and TRBJ2-7, the CDR3 gives the full variable domain: GAGVSQSPSNKVTEKGKDVELRCDPISGHTALYWYRQSLGQGLEFLIYFQGNSAPDKSGLPSDRFSAERTGGSVSTLTIQRTQQEDSAVYLCASSPRTSGYEQYFGPGTRLTVT.